These 20 T cell receptor beta chains were sequenced from one sample in a study of blood T cell repertoires in COVID-19. The method was immunoSEQ multiplex PCR; TCRdb's version includes in-frame clones alone and lacks a portion of them. This table holds about 170,000 clones, roughly 80% found once. Specimen: peripheral blood. The receptors were gathered from a man between 65 and 79 years old with active or convalescent COVID-19.

This rearrangement joins TRBV7-2 to TRBJ1-6; 7 nucleotides agree with TRBD1. This CDR3 has 14 residues. V gave up 5 bases and J gave up 9 bases; unmatched junction bases: 7. Germline V CDR1 and CDR2: SGHTA, FQGNSA. CDR3 nucleotide sequence: TGTGCCAGCAGCGGAAACAGGGGTAGTTCACCCCTCCACTTT. This codes for CASSGNRGSSPLHF.

In the case of this clone: The sample holds other DNA sequences that translate to the same CDR3. This chain connects TRBV7-2 to TRBJ1-5; possibly TRBD1 for D (5 bases). The CDR3 loop spans 14 amino acids. CDR1 and CDR2 (germline): SGHTA, FQGNSA. V lost 1 base and J lost 4, with 8 bases in between. CDR3 sequence reads: CASSLGGGNQPQHF. CDR3 in DNA: TGTGCCAGCAGCTTAGGCGGGGGAAATCAGCCCCAGCATTTT.

This clone has only one observation. The chain combines TRBV6-2 or TRBV6-3 with TRBJ2-5; possible D gene TRBD1, 6 bases. Per germline, CDR1 MNHEY and CDR2 SVGEGT. This CDR3 region has 14 residues. The ends were cut back, 2 bases at V and 5 bases at J, with 12 bases in the middle. In DNA form, the CDR3 reads TGTGCCAGCAGTTACGTCCAGGGGAGCGAGACCCAGTACTTC. It encodes CASSYVQGSETQYF.

This clone appeared once. V gene TRBV7-2 combines with J gene TRBJ2-1, with a possible D match to TRBD1 (5 bases). The CDR3 length is 13 residues. V lost 7 bases and J lost 7, with 14 bases in between. Looked up from germline, CDR1 is SGHTA and CDR2 is FQGNSA. This CDR3 reads CASTLLRGNEQFF. In DNA, the CDR3 is TGTGCCAGCACTCTTCTAAGGGGAAATGAGCAGTTCTTC.

The chain combines TRBV30 with TRBJ1-2; TRBD1 matches at 7 bases. In germline, CDR1 is GTSNPN, CDR2 SVGIG (reference sequence). The CDR3 totals 15 residues. With 6 bases clipped from V and 2 bases from J, the junction kept 12 bases outside the gene matches. The CDR3 DNA follows: TGTGCCTGCCCCCCAATAACAGGGGCAAACTATGGCTACACCTTC. Translating it yields CACPPITGANYGYTF.

The count of this clone is one. The J gene is TRBJ2-1, the V gene TRBV7-9; 7 bases are a match to TRBD1. The J segment lost 3 bases and the V segment lost 1 base, leaving 3 bases of the junction unmatched. This CDR3 has 15 residues. CDR1 and CDR2 from the germline V gene are SEHNR and FQNEAQ (reference sequence). For the CDR3, the DNA is TGTGCCAGCAGCTTAGTGGCAGGGGGCTACAATGAGCAGTTCTTC. Its translation is CASSLVAGGYNEQFF.

J is TRBJ2-5 and V is TRBV10-3; 13 nucleotides agree with TRBD2. This CDR3 is 15 amino acids long. Germline trimming cut 10 bases from V and 4 bases from J; bases unmatched to any gene: 9. Germline-derived CDR1 and CDR2 are ENHRY and SYGVKD. The CDR3: CASGTSGMRRETQYF. The CDR3 DNA follows: TGTGCCAGCGGGACTAGCGGGATGAGGAGAGAGACCCAGTACTTC.

CDR3 amino acids: CASSYRTGASTDTQYF. The CDR3 region has the DNA TGTGCCAGCAGCTATAGGACAGGGGCTAGCACAGATACGCAGTATTTT. The chain employs TRBV7-2 and TRBJ2-3, with 9 bases matching TRBD1. The CDR3 has 16 residues. The germline CDR1 and CDR2 sequences are SGHTA and FQGNSA. The trim removed 4 bases at V and 0 bases at J, leaving 5 bases unmatched.

The rearrangement joins TRBV5-4 to TRBJ1-1; 8 nucleotides agree with TRBD1. This CDR3 has 13 amino acids. Germline CDR1 SGHNT, CDR2 YYREEE (reference sequence). Germline trimming cut 2 bases from V and 4 bases from J; bases unmatched to any gene: 1. The CDR3 is CASSLQGGTEAFF. Written as DNA, the CDR3 is TGTGCCAGCAGCTTACAGGGGGGCACTGAAGCTTTCTTT.

This chain connects TRBV18 to TRBJ2-1; D may be TRBD2 (6 bases). Germline V gene sequence: CDR1 KGHSH, CDR2 LQKENI. There are 16 residues in the CDR3. Between the trimmed V and J ends, which lost 4 bases and 4 bases, there was a span of 17 bases. The CDR3: CASSLPPGGIYNEQFF. DNA of the CDR3: TGTGCCAGCTCACTTCCTCCAGGAGGGATATACAATGAGCAGTTCTTC.

This chain joins TRBV29-1 and TRBJ2-5; perhaps TRBD1 as D (7 bases). Trimming took 4 bases from V and 4 from J, leaving 16 bases between them. The CDR3 runs to 14 residues. Germline CDR1 reads SQVTM; CDR2 reads ANQGSEA. In nucleotides, the CDR3 is TGCAGCGTTGCCCCGACAGGGCGGGGAGAGACCCAGTACTTC. Translating gives CSVAPTGRGETQYF.

This clone was counted once. The chain joins TRBV4-1 to TRBJ2-7; D unclear. The germline CDR1 and CDR2 sequences are MGHRA and YSYEKL. V was trimmed by 0 bases and J by 5 bases, leaving 8 bases between them. The CDR3 covers 13 residues. The CDR3 is CASSQDTRDEQYF. CDR3 DNA: TGCGCCAGCAGCCAAGATACCCGAGACGAGCAGTACTTC.

This sequence joins TRBV18 and TRBJ1-3, with D uncertain. The CDR3 consists of 16 residues. CDR1 and CDR2 (germline): KGHSH, LQKENI. V was cut by 2 bases and J by 0 bases, with 11 bases left in between. CDR3 amino acids: CASSPRVADSGNTIYF. For the CDR3, the DNA is TGTGCCAGCTCACCAAGGGTAGCGGACTCTGGAAACACCATATATTTT.

The V call is TRBV29-1, the J call TRBJ2-4; 10 positions agree with TRBD2. The ends lost 5 bases at V and 7 bases at J; junction bases unmatched: 11. The CDR3 sequence is 15 residues long. CDR1 SQVTM and CDR2 ANQGSEA come from the germline V gene. The DNA of the CDR3 is TGCAGCGTTATAAAAGCGGGGGGGCCGGCTAACATTCAGTACTTC. Translation gives CSVIKAGGPANIQYF. Supplemented by reference TRBV29-1 and TRBJ2-4, the full variable domain reads SAVISQKPSRDICQRGTSLTIQCQVDSQVTMMFWYRQQPGQSLTLIATANQGSEATYESGFVIDKFPISRPNLTFSTLTVSNMSPEDSSIYLCSVIKAGGPANIQYFGAGTRLSVL.

This chain connects TRBV28 to TRBJ2-7; 9 nucleotides align to TRBD1. V lost 4 bases to trimming and J lost 6 bases; unmatched junction nucleotides: 13. The CDR3 extends over 16 amino acids. Per the germline V gene, CDR1 is MDHEN and CDR2 is SYDVKM. CDR3 DNA: TGTGCCAGCAGTTCTCTCGGGACAGGGAAAACCGCCGAGCAGTACTTC. Residues: CASSSLGTGKTAEQYF.

The CDR3 region has the DNA TGTGCCAGCAGTTTTACAGGGTATAGGCAGTTCTTC. This codes for CASSFTGYRQFF. The genes are TRBV12-3 or TRBV12-4 and TRBJ2-1; TRBD1 is a possible D gene (6 bases). The CDR3 consists of 12 residues. Trimming left V 3 bases short and J 12 bases short, with 12 bases between.

This clone was seen only once. The chain uses TRBV9 and TRBJ1-2; no reliable D call. Trimming removed 2 bases from V and 0 bases from J, with 8 bases in between. CDR1 SGDLS and CDR2 YYNGEE come from the germline V gene. The CDR3 is 14 amino acids. Written as DNA, the CDR3 is TGTGCCAGCAGCGTGAGGGAAGCTAACTATGGCTACACCTTC. Translation: CASSVREANYGYTF.

DNA for the CDR3: TGTGCCAGCAGTGAGAACAGATATACCGGGGAGCTGTTTTTT. As protein: CASSENRYTGELFF. The chain uses TRBV2 and TRBJ2-2; D remains unclear. Germline V CDR1 and CDR2: SNHLY, FYNNEI. Trimming left V 3 bases short and J 5 bases short, with 10 bases between. The length of the CDR3 is 14 residues.

V gene TRBV5-1 combines with J gene TRBJ2-2; 10 bases map to TRBD1. Trimming cost V 1 base and J 5 bases; bases outside gene matches: 2. Germline V gives CDR1 SGHRS, CDR2 YFSETQ. This CDR3 spans 15 amino acids. The CDR3 here is CASSLQDRGTGELFF. CDR3 in DNA: TGCGCCAGCAGCTTGCAGGACAGGGGGACCGGGGAGCTGTTTTTT.

The chain recombines TRBV5-8 with TRBJ2-1; 9 nucleotides match TRBD1. This CDR3 has 15 residues. Trimming at V came to 5 bases and at J to 2 bases, leaving 5 bases not matched to a gene. Germline V gene data show CDR1 as SGHTS and CDR2 as YDEGEE. CDR3 nucleotide sequence: TGTGCCAGCAGTTCCGGACAGGGGACCTACAATGAGCAGTTCTTC. Amino acid sequence: CASSSGQGTYNEQFF.